One and the same sample provided the 23 T cell receptor beta chains below, sequenced in a study of cytomegalovirus exposure and HLA in healthy donors (TCRdb year 2017). Library method: the immunoSEQ multiplex PCR assay. For the multiplex PCR, a mixture combining 60 forward primers for TCR Vbeta segments and 13 reverse primers for TCR Jbeta segments was used. TCRdb retrieved this table from immuneACCESS and kept in-frame rearrangements only. Not all clones are present; in checked studies, unresolved V genes account for under half, and no reason is known for the remainder. The sample includes around 140,000 clones, with roughly 73% observed a single time. The ten largest clones add up to 1.6% of the sample. The sequenced sample consisted of PBMCs. These receptors were taken from a woman between 18 and 30 years old in good health and CMV-seronegative.

The J gene is TRBJ2-7, the V gene TRBV27, with D tentatively TRBD1 (8 bases). CDR3 size: 17 residues. The V and J ends lost 0 bases and 0 bases respectively, with 15 bases between them. The germline V gene has CDR1 MNHEY and CDR2 SMNVEV (reference sequence). As DNA, the CDR3 is TGTGCCAGCAGTTTATCCCACAGGGGGGGATTCTCCTACGAGCAGTACTTC. This codes for CASSLSHRGGFSYEQYF.

This clone has only one observation. This chain joins TRBV11-3 and TRBJ2-7; 8 bases are shared with TRBD2. Germline lookup yields CDR1 SGHNT and CDR2 YENEEA. The V and J ends lost 5 bases and 3 bases, in that order; junction bases with no gene match: 3. The CDR3 length is 13 residues. DNA of the CDR3: TGTGCCAGCAGCCGGGGGGGGTTCTACGAGCAGTACTTC. It codes for CASSRGGFYEQYF.

The genes are TRBV5-1 and TRBJ2-1; perhaps TRBD2 as D (6 bases). Germline V CDR1 and CDR2: SGHRS, YFSETQ. The CDR3 contains 15 residues. Trimming removed 1 base from V and 0 bases from J, with 8 bases in between. In DNA, the CDR3 is TGCGCCAGCAGCTTGACGCGGGGCTCCTACAATGAGCAGTTCTTC. The encoded protein is CASSLTRGSYNEQFF.

The chain links TRBV4-1 to TRBJ1-5; no clear D gene. Germline lookup yields CDR1 MGHRA and CDR2 YSYEKL. This CDR3 has 14 residues. V dropped 4 bases and J dropped 1 base, with 8 bases sitting between them. CDR3 in amino acids: CASSRVISNQPQHF. Written as DNA, the CDR3 is TGCGCCAGCAGCCGTGTTATCAGCAATCAGCCCCAGCATTTT.

The rearrangement joins TRBV4-3 to TRBJ1-1, with TRBD1 identical over 7 bases. With V trimmed by 4 bases and J by 5 bases, 7 bases remained unmatched. Germline V gives CDR1 LGHNA, CDR2 YSLEER. The CDR3 contains 14 residues. CDR3 DNA sequence: TGCGCCAGCAGCCTAGGACAGGCTGGAACTGAAGCTTTCTTT. Its protein product is CASSLGQAGTEAFF.

This chain joins TRBV7-3 and TRBJ2-1; 7 bases line up with TRBD2. CDR3 length equals 14 residues. V dropped 6 bases and J dropped 2; count of bases not matched to a gene: 4. Germline V gene sequence: CDR1 SGHTA, CDR2 FQGTGA. CDR3 DNA: TGTGCCAGCAGGAGCGGGGACGCCTACAATGAGCAGTTCTTC. Residues: CASRSGDAYNEQFF.

V is TRBV10-1 and J is TRBJ1-5, with 8 bases matching TRBD1. V shed 6 bases and J 4 bases; nucleotides not matched to a gene: 2. This CDR3 is built from 13 residues. In germline, CDR1 is WNHNN, CDR2 SYGVQD (reference sequence). The CDR3 here is CASSHRGNQPQHF. The DNA of the CDR3 is TGCGCCAGCAGCCACAGGGGGAATCAGCCCCAGCATTTT.

The chain joins TRBV7-6 to TRBJ1-1; D possibly corresponds to TRBD1 (6 bases). V shed 5 bases and J shed 4 bases, with 17 bases lying between them. The CDR3 extends over 15 amino acids. Germline values: CDR1 SGHVS, CDR2 FNYEAQ. The CDR3 DNA is TGTGCCAGCAGCAGAGACAGGTTGGTACGCACTGAAGCTTTCTTT. It translates to CASSRDRLVRTEAFF.

This clone has a handful of counts. V is TRBV9 and J is TRBJ2-1; 7 positions agree with TRBD2. Trimming took 3 bases from V and 1 from J; bases not matched to a gene: 4. The CDR3 contains 15 residues. Germline CDR1 reads SGDLS; CDR2 reads YYNGEE. In DNA, the CDR3 is TGTGCCAGCAGCGCCTCGGGGGGATCCTACAATGAGCAGTTCTTC. Residues: CASSASGGSYNEQFF.

This chain joins TRBV5-6 and TRBJ1-1, with 8 positions matching TRBD1. V lost 3 bases and J lost 4; bases outside the gene matches: 2. The germline V gene has CDR1 SGHDT and CDR2 YYEEEE. This CDR3 is built from 13 residues. CDR3 in DNA: TGTGCCAGCAGCTACAGGGGGATCACTGAAGCTTTCTTT. It yields the protein CASSYRGITEAFF.

The genes are TRBV29-1 and TRBJ2-2; 8 positions match TRBD1. Germline loops: CDR1 SQVTM, CDR2 ANQGSEA. CDR3 length: 14 amino acids. V shed 5 bases and J 1 base; nucleotides not matched to a gene: 3. The CDR3 sequence: CSVSGQENTGELFF. The CDR3 DNA sequence: TGCAGCGTTTCGGGACAGGAGAACACCGGGGAGCTGTTTTTT.

The V and J genes are TRBV4-1 and TRBJ1-2; a weak D match, TRBD1 (6 bases). There are 16 residues in the CDR3. Germline V gene lookup returns CDR1 MGHRA and CDR2 YSYEKL. Trimming took 0 bases from V and 4 from J, leaving 15 bases between them. The CDR3 sequence: CASSQDYGQGFYGYTF. DNA of the CDR3: TGCGCCAGCAGCCAAGATTATGGTCAGGGGTTCTATGGCTACACCTTC.

The rearrangement links TRBV18 to TRBJ1-1, with D perhaps TRBD1 (6 bases). The CDR3 runs 15 residues. V was clipped by 3 bases and J by 2 bases, with 13 bases between them. Per the germline V gene, CDR1 is KGHSH and CDR2 is LQKENI. The chain's CDR3 is CASSPTPDRNTEAFF. The CDR3 nucleotides are TGTGCCAGCTCACCCACACCGGACAGAAACACTGAAGCTTTCTTT.

The chain carries TRBV7-8 and TRBJ2-7, with TRBD2 matching 12 bases. Germline V gene lookup returns CDR1 SGHVS and CDR2 FQNEAQ. With V trimmed by 5 bases and J by 4 bases, 9 bases remained unmatched. The CDR3 is 16 amino acids. For the CDR3, the DNA is TGTGCCAGCAGCCCCAGGACTAGCGGGATCACTTACGAGCAGTACGTC. It yields the protein CASSPRTSGITYEQYV.

This clone was detected only a few times. The chain joins TRBV5-4 to TRBJ2-2, with 11 bases fitting TRBD2. CDR3 length: 15 residues. V dropped 4 bases and J dropped 6; count of bases not matched to a gene: 5. In germline, CDR1 is SGHNT, CDR2 YYREEE (reference sequence). The CDR3: CASSQDSGGAGELFF. In DNA form, the CDR3 reads TGTGCCAGCAGCCAAGATAGCGGGGGGGCCGGGGAGCTGTTTTTT.

The chain has TRBV29-1 and TRBJ1-2; D not resolved. CDR1 is SQVTM, CDR2 ANQGSEA, per germline. V was clipped by 1 base and J by 12 bases, with 18 bases between them. The CDR3 sequence is 13 residues long. In DNA, the CDR3 is TGCAGCGTTGAAGTCTGGCCGGAGATCGGCCACACCTTC. This gives the protein CSVEVWPEIGHTF.

The genes are TRBV7-3 and TRBJ1-1; 11 nucleotides agree with TRBD1. V shed 4 bases, J shed 4 bases, and the junction held 11 bases outside the gene matches. The germline gives CDR1 SGHTA, CDR2 FQGTGA. The CDR3 is 17 amino acids. The CDR3 loop reads CASSSPLDRGQITEAFF. CDR3 nucleotide sequence: TGTGCCAGCAGCTCCCCCTTGGACAGGGGGCAGATCACTGAAGCTTTCTTT. The variable domain in full, completed from reference TRBV7-3 and TRBJ1-1, reads GAGVSQTPSNKVTEKGKYVELRCDPISGHTALYWYRQSLGQGPEFLIYFQGTGAADDSGLPNDRFFAVRPEGSVSTLKIQRTERGDSAVYLCASSSPLDRGQITEAFFGQGTRLTVV.

This chain connects TRBV5-1 to TRBJ2-7, with D possibly matching TRBD1 (6 bases). V lost 7 bases to trimming and J lost 2 bases, with 13 bases between them. The CDR3 totals 13 residues. Germline assignment: CDR1 SGHRS and CDR2 YFSETQ. This CDR3 reads CASAPGGPYEQYF. The CDR3 DNA follows: TGCGCCAGCGCCCCTGGGGGCCCCTACGAGCAGTACTTC.

This clone was seen more than once but under ten times. The CDR3 sequence: CASSSSNRRKGSTYEQYF. For the CDR3, the DNA is TGTGCCAGCAGCTCCAGCAATCGTCGTAAGGGGTCAACGTACGAGCAGTACTTC. The chain carries TRBV11-2 and TRBJ2-7; D might be TRBD1 (5 bases). The CDR3 has 18 amino acids. Per the germline V gene, CDR1 is SGHAT and CDR2 is FQNNGV. V lost 4 bases, J lost 4 bases, and 26 bases lay in between.

The chain is built from TRBV12-5 and TRBJ2-3; 8 bases fit TRBD2. CDR1 LGHNT and CDR2 FRNRAP come from the germline V gene. This CDR3 spans 14 amino acids. The J segment lost 11 bases and the V segment lost 0 bases, leaving 7 bases of the junction unmatched. The CDR3 coding sequence is TGTGCTAGTGGTTTGGTACGGACGGGAGGGAGGCAGTATTTT. As protein: CASGLVRTGGRQYF. Full variable domain (remainder filled in from reference TRBV12-5 and TRBJ2-3): DARVTQTPRHKVTEMGQEVTMRCQPILGHNTVFWYRQTMMQGLELLAYFRNRAPLDDSGMPKDRFSAEMPDATLATLKIQPSEPRDSAVYFCASGLVRTGGRQYFGPGTRLTVL.

This clone appeared a few times. The chain recombines TRBV27 with TRBJ2-2; perhaps TRBD2 as D (6 bases). CDR1 is MNHEY and CDR2 is SMNVEV in the germline V gene (reference sequence). This CDR3 is 15 amino acids long. V lost 5 bases and J lost 8, with 18 bases in between. The CDR3 nucleotides are TGTGCCAGCAGTCCCCGGACTATTTTGGTAGGGGAGCTGTTTTTT. It yields the protein CASSPRTILVGELFF.

V gene TRBV4-1 combines with J gene TRBJ1-4; 9 nucleotides align to TRBD1. V dropped 2 bases and J dropped 7; count of bases not matched to a gene: 11. Germline CDR1 is MGHRA and CDR2 is YSYEKL. This CDR3 region has 17 residues. The CDR3 sequence is CASSQRTGDDQGEKLFF. CDR3 DNA: TGCGCCAGCAGCCAAAGGACAGGGGATGATCAGGGTGAAAAACTGTTTTTT.

This clone was seen many times. The gene calls are TRBV19 and TRBJ2-7; the D gene is possibly TRBD2 (6 bases). Trimming pared 6 bases from V and 3 bases from J, leaving 15 bases between. CDR1 is LNHDA, CDR2 SQIVND, per germline (reference sequence). The CDR3 length is 14 residues. CDR3 sequence (DNA): TGTGCCAGTAGCCCGCGGGGCTACGTCTACGAGCAGTACTTC. Protein sequence: CASSPRGYVYEQYF.